Below, one T cell receptor beta chain is given with its context. No antigen is known for it. This sample is drawn from a study of T cell repertoires in cytomegalovirus infection. Study details: Both recently identified HLA-C-restricted and well-studied HLA-B-restricted CMV epitopes were used in the study. An indication of both CMV infection and matching HLA type came from public TCR beta signatures.

Study observations and caveats: Cumulative public TCR beta family frequency identified carriers of CMV plus the relevant HLA. In two of eight donors, the top clonotype was HLA-C-restricted CMV-specific.

TCRdb fed the reads into MiXCR, producing one record per CDR3 protein. This sample has about 890,000 distinct CDR3 sequences, with approximately 31% found just once. Trimming cost V 5 bases and J 4 bases; bases outside gene matches: 7. Germline V gene lookup returns CDR1 SGHVS and CDR2 FQNEAQ. There are 15 residues in the CDR3. The TCR was taken from a human donor in good health (CMV status not recorded). Some clones in this sample may be carry-over from other donors' samples. The specimen was cultured CD8+ T cells from PBMCs, collected from culture after CMV antigen stimulation. V gene TRBV7-8 combines with J gene TRBJ2-3; the match to TRBD2 covers 9 bases. The DNA for the CDR3 is TGTGCCAGCAGCCCCGGGACTAGCTTCGCAGATACGCAGTATTTT. It specifies CASSPGTSFADTQYF.